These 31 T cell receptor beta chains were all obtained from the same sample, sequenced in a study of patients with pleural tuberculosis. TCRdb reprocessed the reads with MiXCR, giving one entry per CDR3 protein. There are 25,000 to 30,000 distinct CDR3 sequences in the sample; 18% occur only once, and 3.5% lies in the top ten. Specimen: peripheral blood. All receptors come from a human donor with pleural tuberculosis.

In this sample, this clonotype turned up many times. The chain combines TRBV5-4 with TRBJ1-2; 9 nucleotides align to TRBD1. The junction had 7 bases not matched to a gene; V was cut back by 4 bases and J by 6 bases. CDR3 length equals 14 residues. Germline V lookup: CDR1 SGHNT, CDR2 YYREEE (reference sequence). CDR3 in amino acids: CASSPWTGDHGYTF. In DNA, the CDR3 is TGTGCCAGCAGCCCCTGGACAGGGGATCATGGCTACACCTTC.

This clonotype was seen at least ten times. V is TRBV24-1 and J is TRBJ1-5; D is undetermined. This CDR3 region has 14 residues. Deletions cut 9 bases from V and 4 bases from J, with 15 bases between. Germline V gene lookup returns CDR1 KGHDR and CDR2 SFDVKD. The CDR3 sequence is CATGGVRWNQPQHF. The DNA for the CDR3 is TGTGCCACCGGTGGGGTTAGGTGGAATCAGCCCCAGCATTTT.

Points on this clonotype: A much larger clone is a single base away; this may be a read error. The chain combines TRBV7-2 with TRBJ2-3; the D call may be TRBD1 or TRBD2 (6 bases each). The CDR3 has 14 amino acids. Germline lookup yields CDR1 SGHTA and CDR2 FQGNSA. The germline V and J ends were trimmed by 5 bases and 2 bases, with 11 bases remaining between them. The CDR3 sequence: CASSRGRDTDTQYF. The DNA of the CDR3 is TGTGCCAGCAGCCGGGGGCGGGACACAGATACGCAGTATTTT.

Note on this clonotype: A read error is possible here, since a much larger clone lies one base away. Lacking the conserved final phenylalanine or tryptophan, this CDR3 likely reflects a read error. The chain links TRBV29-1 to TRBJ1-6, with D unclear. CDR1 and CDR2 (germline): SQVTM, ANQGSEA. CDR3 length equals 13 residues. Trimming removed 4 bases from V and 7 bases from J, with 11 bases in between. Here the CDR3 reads CSVAYRVNSPLHL. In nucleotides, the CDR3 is TGCAGCGTTGCTTATAGGGTGAATTCACCCCTCCACCTT.

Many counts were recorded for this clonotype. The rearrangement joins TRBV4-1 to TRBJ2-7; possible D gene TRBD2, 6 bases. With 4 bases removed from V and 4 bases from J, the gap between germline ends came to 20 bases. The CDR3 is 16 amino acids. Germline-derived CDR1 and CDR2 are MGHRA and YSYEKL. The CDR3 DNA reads TGCGCCAGCAGCCCGGGGGTCGGTGGATCTAGGTACGAGCAGTACTTC. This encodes CASSPGVGGSRYEQYF.

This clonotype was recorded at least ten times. The CDR3 nucleotides are TGCAGTGCGCAATCCATGTCGGGCGCCTACGAGCAGTACTTC. It encodes CSAQSMSGAYEQYF. This sequence joins TRBV20-1 and TRBJ2-7, with D unresolved. Germline V lookup: CDR1 DFQATT, CDR2 SNEGSKA (reference sequence). Deletions cut 6 bases from V and 2 bases from J, with 17 bases between. This CDR3 contains 14 residues.

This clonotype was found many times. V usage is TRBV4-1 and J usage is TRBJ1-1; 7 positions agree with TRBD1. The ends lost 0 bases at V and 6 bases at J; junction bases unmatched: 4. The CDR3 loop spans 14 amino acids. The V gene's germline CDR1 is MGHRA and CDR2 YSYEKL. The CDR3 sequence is CASSQERGLAEAFF. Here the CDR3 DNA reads TGCGCCAGCAGCCAAGAAAGGGGGCTCGCTGAAGCTTTCTTT.

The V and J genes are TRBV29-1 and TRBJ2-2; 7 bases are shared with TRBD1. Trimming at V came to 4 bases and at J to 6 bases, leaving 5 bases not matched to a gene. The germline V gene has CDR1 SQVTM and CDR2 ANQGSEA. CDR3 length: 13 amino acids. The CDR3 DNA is TGCAGCGTTGTTCGACAGGGAGCCGGGGAGCTGTTTTTT. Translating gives CSVVRQGAGELFF.

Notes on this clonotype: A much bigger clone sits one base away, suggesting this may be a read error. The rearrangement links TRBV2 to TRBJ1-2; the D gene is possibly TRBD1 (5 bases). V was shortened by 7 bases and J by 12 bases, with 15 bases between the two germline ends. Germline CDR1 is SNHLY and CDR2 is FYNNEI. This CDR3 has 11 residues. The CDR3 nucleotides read TGTGCCAGCACGGGGGACTATAGCAACACCTTC. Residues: CASTGDYSNTF.

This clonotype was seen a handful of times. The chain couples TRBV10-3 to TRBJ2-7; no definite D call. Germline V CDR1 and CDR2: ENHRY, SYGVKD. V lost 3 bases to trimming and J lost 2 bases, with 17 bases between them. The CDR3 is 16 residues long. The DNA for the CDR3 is TGTGCCATCAGTGATCAAACGAAACTTAAACCCTACGAGCAGTACTTC. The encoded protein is CAISDQTKLKPYEQYF.

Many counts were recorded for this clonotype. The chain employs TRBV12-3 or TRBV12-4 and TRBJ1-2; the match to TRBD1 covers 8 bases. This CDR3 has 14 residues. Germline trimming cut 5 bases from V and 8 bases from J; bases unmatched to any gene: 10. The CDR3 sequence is CASSTAQGAQGYTF. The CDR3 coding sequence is TGTGCCAGCAGTACGGCCCAGGGGGCACAGGGCTACACCTTC.

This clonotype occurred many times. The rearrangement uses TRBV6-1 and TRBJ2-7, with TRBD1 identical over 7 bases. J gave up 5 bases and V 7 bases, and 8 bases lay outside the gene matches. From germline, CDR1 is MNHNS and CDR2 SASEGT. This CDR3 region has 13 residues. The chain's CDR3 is CASTPRQGNEQYF. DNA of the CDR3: TGTGCCAGCACCCCAAGACAGGGCAACGAGCAGTACTTC.

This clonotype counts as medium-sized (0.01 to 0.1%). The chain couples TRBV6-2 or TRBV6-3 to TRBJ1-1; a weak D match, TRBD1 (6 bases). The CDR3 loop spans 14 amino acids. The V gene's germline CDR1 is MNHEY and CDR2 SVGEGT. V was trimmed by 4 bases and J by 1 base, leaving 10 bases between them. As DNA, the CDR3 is TGTGCCAGCAGTTGGGGGGCAGGGAACACTGAAGCTTTCTTT. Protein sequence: CASSWGAGNTEAFF.

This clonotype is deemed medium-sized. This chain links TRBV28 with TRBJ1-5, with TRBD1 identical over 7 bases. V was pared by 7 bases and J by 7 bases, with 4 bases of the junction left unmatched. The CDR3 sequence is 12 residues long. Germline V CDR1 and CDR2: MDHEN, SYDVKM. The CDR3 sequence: CASKTGMQPQHF. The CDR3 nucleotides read TGTGCCAGCAAGACAGGGATGCAGCCCCAGCATTTT.

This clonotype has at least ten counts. The CDR3 protein is CASRSPKAGGYEQYF. The DNA for the CDR3 is TGTGCCAGCAGATCGCCCAAGGCAGGGGGCTACGAGCAGTACTTC. V is TRBV6-2 or TRBV6-3 and J is TRBJ2-7; TRBD1 aligns across 7 bases. The CDR3 loop spans 15 amino acids. CDR1 is MNHEY and CDR2 is SVGEGT in the germline V gene. V lost 6 bases and J lost 3; bases outside the gene matches: 11.

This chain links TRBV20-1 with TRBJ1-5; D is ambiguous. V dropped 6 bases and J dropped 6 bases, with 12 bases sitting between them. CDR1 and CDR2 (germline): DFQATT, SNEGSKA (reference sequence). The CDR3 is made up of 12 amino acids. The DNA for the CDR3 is TGCAGTGCCCTTTTACCTGTTCAGCCCCAGCATTTT. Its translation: CSALLPVQPQHF.

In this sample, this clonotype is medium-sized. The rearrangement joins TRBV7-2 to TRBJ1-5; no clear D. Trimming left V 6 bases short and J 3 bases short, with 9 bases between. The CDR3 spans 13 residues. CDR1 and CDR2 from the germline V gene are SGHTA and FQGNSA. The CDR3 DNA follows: TGTGCCAGCAGTCCGCAGGTCAATCAGCCCCAGCATTTT. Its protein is CASSPQVNQPQHF.

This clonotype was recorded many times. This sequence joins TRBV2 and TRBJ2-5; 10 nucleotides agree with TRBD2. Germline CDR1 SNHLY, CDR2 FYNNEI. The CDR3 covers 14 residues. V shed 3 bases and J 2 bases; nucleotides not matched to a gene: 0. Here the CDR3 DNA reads TGTGCCAGCAGTGAGACTAGCGGGCAAGAGACCCAGTACTTC. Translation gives CASSETSGQETQYF. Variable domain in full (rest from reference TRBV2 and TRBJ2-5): EPEVTQTPSHQVTQMGQEVILRCVPISNHLYFYWYRQILGQKVEFLVSFYNNEISEKSEIFDDQFSVERPDGSNFTLKIRSTKLEDSAMYFCASSETSGQETQYFGPGTRLLVL.

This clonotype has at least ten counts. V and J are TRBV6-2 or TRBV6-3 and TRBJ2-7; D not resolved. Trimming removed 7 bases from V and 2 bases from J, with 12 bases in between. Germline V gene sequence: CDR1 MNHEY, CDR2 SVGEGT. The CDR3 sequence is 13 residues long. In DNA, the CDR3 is TGTGCCAGCATCGATTCTGCGACCTACGAGCAGTACTTC. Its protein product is CASIDSATYEQYF.

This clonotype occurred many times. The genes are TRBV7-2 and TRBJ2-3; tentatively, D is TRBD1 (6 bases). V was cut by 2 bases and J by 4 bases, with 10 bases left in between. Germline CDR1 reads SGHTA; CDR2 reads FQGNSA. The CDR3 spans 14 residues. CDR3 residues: CASSLKGVADTQYF. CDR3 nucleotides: TGTGCCAGCAGCTTAAAGGGGGTCGCAGATACGCAGTATTTT.

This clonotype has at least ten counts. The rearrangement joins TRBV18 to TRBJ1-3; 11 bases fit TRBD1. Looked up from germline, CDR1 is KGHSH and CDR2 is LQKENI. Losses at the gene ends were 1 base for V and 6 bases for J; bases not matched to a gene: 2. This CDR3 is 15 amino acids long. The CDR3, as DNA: TGTGCCAGCTCACCACGGACAGGGGGCGAAAACACCATATATTTT. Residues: CASSPRTGGENTIYF.

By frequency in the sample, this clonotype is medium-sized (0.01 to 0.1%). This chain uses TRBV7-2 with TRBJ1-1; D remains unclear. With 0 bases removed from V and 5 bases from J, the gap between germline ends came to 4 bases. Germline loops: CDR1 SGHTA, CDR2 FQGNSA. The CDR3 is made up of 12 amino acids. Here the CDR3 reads CASSLAQTEAFF. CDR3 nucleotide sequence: TGTGCCAGCAGCTTAGCCCAGACTGAAGCTTTCTTT.

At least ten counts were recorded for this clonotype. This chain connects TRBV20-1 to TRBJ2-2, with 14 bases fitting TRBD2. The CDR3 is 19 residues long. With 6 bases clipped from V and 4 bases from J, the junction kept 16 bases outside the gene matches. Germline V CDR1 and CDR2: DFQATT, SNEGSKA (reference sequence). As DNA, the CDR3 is TGCAGTGCACCTAACACCGGGACTAGCGGGAGATGGCGCACCGGGGAGCTGTTTTTT. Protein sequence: CSAPNTGTSGRWRTGELFF.

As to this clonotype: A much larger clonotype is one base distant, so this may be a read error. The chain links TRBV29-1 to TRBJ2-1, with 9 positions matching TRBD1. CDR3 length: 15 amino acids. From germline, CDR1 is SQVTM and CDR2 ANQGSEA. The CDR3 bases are TGCAGCGCCCAAGGGACAGGGTGGACGGACAATGGGCAGTTCTTC. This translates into CSAQGTGWTDNGQFF.

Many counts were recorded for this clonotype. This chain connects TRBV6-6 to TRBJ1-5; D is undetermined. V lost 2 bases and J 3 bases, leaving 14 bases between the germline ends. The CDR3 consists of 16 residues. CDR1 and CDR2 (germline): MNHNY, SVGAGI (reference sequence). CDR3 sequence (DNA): TGTGCCAGCAGTTACACCACATCGGGGATCAATCAGCCCCAGCATTTT. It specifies CASSYTTSGINQPQHF.

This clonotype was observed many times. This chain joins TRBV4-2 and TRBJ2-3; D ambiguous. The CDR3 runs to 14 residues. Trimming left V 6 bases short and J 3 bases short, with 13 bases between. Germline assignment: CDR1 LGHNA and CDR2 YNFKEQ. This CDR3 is CASSFWTGTDTQYF. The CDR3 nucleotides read TGTGCCAGCAGTTTCTGGACCGGAACAGATACGCAGTATTTT.

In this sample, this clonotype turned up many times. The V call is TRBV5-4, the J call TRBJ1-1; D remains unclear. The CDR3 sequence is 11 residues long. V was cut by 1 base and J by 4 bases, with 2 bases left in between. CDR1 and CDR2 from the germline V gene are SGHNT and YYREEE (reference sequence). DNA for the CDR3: TGTGCCAGCAGCTTGCGCACTGAAGCTTTCTTT. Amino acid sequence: CASSLRTEAFF.

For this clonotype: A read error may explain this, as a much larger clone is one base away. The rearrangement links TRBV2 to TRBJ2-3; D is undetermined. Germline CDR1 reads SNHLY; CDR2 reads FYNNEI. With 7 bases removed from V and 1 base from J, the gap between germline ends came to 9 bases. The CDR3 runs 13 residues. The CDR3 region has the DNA TGTGCCAGCATAGGCGGCCGCACAGATACGCAGTATTTT. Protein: CASIGGRTDTQYF. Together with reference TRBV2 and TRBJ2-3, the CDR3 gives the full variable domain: EPEVTQTPSHQVTQMGQEVILRCVPISNHLYFYWYRQILGQKVEFLVSFYNNEISEKSEIFDDQFSVERPDGSNFTLKIRSTKLEDSAMYFCASIGGRTDTQYFGPGTRLTVL.

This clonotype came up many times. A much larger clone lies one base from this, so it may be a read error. In DNA, the CDR3 is TGTGCCAGCAGTTACTCTAGGGCAGCCTATGGCTACACCTTC. This translates into CASSYSRAAYGYTF. The gene calls are TRBV6-5 and TRBJ1-2; no clear D. The CDR3 runs to 14 residues. With 0 bases removed from V and 4 bases from J, the gap between germline ends came to 9 bases. In germline, CDR1 is MNHEY, CDR2 SVGAGI.

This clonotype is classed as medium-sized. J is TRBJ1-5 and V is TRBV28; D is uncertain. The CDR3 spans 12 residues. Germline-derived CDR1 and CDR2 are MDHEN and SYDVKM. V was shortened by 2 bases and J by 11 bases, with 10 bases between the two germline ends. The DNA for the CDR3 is TGTGCCAGCAGTTTAGACGGAGAGGCCCAGCATTTT. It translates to CASSLDGEAQHF.

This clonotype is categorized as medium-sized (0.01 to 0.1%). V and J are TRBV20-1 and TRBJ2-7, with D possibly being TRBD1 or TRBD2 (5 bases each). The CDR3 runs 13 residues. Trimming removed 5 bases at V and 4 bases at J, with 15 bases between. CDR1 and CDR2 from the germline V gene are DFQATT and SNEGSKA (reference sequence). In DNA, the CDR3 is TGCAGTGCTCTGGGACCGCCCTTGTACGAGCAGTACTTC. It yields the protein CSALGPPLYEQYF.